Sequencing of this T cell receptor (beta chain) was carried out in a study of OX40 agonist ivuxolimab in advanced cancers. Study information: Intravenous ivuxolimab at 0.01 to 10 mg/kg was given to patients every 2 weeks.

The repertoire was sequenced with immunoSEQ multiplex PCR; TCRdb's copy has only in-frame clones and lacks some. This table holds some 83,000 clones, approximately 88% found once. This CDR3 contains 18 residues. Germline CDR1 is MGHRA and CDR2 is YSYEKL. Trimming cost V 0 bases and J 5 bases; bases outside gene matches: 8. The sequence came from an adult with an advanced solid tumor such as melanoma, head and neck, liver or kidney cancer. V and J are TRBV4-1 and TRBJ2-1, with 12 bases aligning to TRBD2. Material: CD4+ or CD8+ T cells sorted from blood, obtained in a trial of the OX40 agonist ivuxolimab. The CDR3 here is CASSQEAGLAGGHNEQFF. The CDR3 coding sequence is TGCGCCAGCAGCCAAGAGGCGGGGCTAGCGGGGGGGCACAATGAGCAGTTCTTC.